This T cell receptor (beta chain) comes out of a study of blood T cell repertoires in COVID-19. Study-level information: The United States, Italy and Spain supplied acute and convalescent COVID-19 samples. Sources were T cells, B-cell-depleted T cells, or PBMCs; the material itself was cDNA or gDNA.

Per the study methods: Nucleated cell counts were estimated from reference gene primer amplification. TCRdb keeps only in-frame clones here, not all; method: immunoSEQ multiplex PCR. That table gives V, J and clone size, and the DNA gave D and trimming. The repertoire holds 200,000 to 300,000 clones, approximately 84% seen once, with 1.9% in the top ten. Sequencing used peripheral blood. The sequence derives from a woman aged 80 or older with acute or convalescent COVID-19.

The CDR3 loop reads CASSQASEQYF. In nucleotides, the CDR3 is TGTGCCAGCAGCCAAGCGAGCGAGCAGTACTTC. The chain combines TRBV3-1 (or the pseudogene TRBV3-2) with TRBJ2-7, with unresolved D. This CDR3 spans 11 amino acids. With 1 base removed from V and 6 bases from J, the gap between germline ends came to 4 bases. Germline CDR1 LGHDT, CDR2 YNNKEL (reference sequence).